These T cell receptor beta chains were read from a single sample in a study of blood T cell repertoires in COVID-19. Using immunoSEQ multiplex PCR, the repertoire was profiled, and TCRdb retains in-frame clones only, with some absent. Here the sample spans about 200,000 clones, around 83% being singletons. The material sequenced was PBMCs or T cells enriched from blood (not recorded which). These receptors were collected from a woman in her thirties who had been exposed to COVID-19. Each CDR3 is given with its conserved first and last residue.

v_gene: TRBV7-9; j_gene: TRBJ1-5; CDR3aa: CASSLKRRGGVDQPQHF
v_gene: TRBV7-2; j_gene: TRBJ2-1; CDR3aa: CASSSRASGVSYNEQFF
v_gene: TRBV15; j_gene: TRBJ1-6; CDR3aa: CATGSGYNSPLHF
v_gene: TRBV5-1; j_gene: TRBJ2-4; CDR3aa: CASSAGTSGIAKNIQYF
v_gene: TRBV9; j_gene: TRBJ1-2; CDR3aa: CASSPHRGYGYTF
v_gene: TRBV25-1; j_gene: TRBJ1-1; CDR3aa: CASSELGGYPGTFF
v_gene: TRBV4-1; j_gene: TRBJ2-7; CDR3aa: CASSQLSGQGVPEQYF
v_gene: TRBV6-2/TRBV6-3; j_gene: TRBJ2-1; CDR3aa: CASSYVWGSIYNEQFF
v_gene: TRBV4-2; j_gene: TRBJ2-5; CDR3aa: CASSLSGEDRETQYF
v_gene: TRBV15; j_gene: TRBJ1-5; CDR3aa: CATSGQSNQPQHF
v_gene: TRBV4-3; j_gene: TRBJ1-2; CDR3aa: CASSQDRLTPYGYTF
v_gene: TRBV9; j_gene: TRBJ1-3; CDR3aa: CASSDSWEASGNTIYF
v_gene: TRBV5-8; j_gene: TRBJ1-5; CDR3aa: CASSLAGVGNQPQHF
v_gene: TRBV7-9; j_gene: TRBJ1-3; CDR3aa: CASSSQQGSGNTIYF
v_gene: TRBV27; j_gene: TRBJ2-1; CDR3aa: CASTGGADHYNEQFF
v_gene: TRBV12-3/TRBV12-4; j_gene: TRBJ1-1; CDR3aa: CASSLALQNEAFF
v_gene: TRBV7-2; j_gene: TRBJ1-3; CDR3aa: CASSPGPGDTIYF
v_gene: TRBV7-8; j_gene: TRBJ2-3; CDR3aa: CASSLAAWGGRDTQYF
v_gene: TRBV4-3; j_gene: TRBJ1-2; CDR3aa: CASSQTDRTYGYTF
v_gene: TRBV5-6; j_gene: TRBJ2-3; CDR3aa: CASSVGQQKGDTQYF
v_gene: TRBV7-8; j_gene: TRBJ2-1; CDR3aa: CASSRSGGYNEQFF
v_gene: TRBV19; j_gene: TRBJ1-2; CDR3aa: CASSTQRQARNVGYTF
v_gene: TRBV7-2; j_gene: TRBJ1-2; CDR3aa: CASSLGGTGSNYGYTF
v_gene: TRBV27; j_gene: TRBJ2-1; CDR3aa: CASSPRTGAYNEQFF
v_gene: TRBV6-2/TRBV6-3; j_gene: TRBJ1-1; CDR3aa: CASSYPNPGQGAWTEAFF
v_gene: TRBV5-1; j_gene: TRBJ1-1; CDR3aa: CASSLATWTGGWSEAFF
v_gene: TRBV18; j_gene: TRBJ2-2; CDR3aa: CASSPVAGSNTGELFF
v_gene: TRBV4-1; j_gene: TRBJ1-1; CDR3aa: CASRRPGAGTEAFF
v_gene: TRBV11-2; j_gene: TRBJ2-7; CDR3aa: CASSLGLAPGEQYF
v_gene: TRBV2; j_gene: TRBJ2-1; CDR3aa: CASSEVAGGPYNEQFF
v_gene: TRBV30; j_gene: TRBJ2-7; CDR3aa: CAWSVGTSSSYEQYF
v_gene: TRBV6-4; j_gene: TRBJ2-1; CDR3aa: CASSEGQGGWDEQFF
v_gene: TRBV3-1/TRBV3-2; j_gene: TRBJ2-3; CDR3aa: CASSQAGGDFTDTQYF
v_gene: TRBV3-1/TRBV3-2; j_gene: TRBJ1-1; CDR3aa: CASSSTGNTEAFF
v_gene: TRBV25-1; j_gene: TRBJ2-2; CDR3aa: CATVSGANTGELFF
v_gene: TRBV29-1; j_gene: TRBJ2-7; CDR3aa: CSVRNTGLKHEQYF
v_gene: TRBV5-1; j_gene: TRBJ1-2; CDR3aa: CASSLGLGGIHGYTF
v_gene: TRBV5-1; j_gene: TRBJ1-2; CDR3aa: CASSLGGGGYTF
v_gene: TRBV6-5; j_gene: TRBJ1-2; CDR3aa: CASRRQGNYGYTF
v_gene: TRBV27; j_gene: TRBJ2-2; CDR3aa: CASSLVGLAVTPESGELFF
v_gene: TRBV7-8; j_gene: TRBJ2-7; CDR3aa: CASSLQVVGGDSYEQYF
v_gene: TRBV11-2; j_gene: TRBJ2-2; CDR3aa: CASSRRGNTGELFF